This section outlines one T cell receptor beta chain sequence together with its context. The sample is drawn from a study of control samples from healthy donors and cancer patients. The method was immunoSEQ multiplex PCR; TCRdb's version includes in-frame clones alone and lacks a portion of them. The sample lists some 110,000 clones, around 89% occurring once. V dropped 1 base and J dropped 10 bases, with 11 bases sitting between them. In germline, CDR1 is SGHRS, CDR2 YFSETQ. The CDR3 consists of 12 residues. The chain has TRBV5-1 and TRBJ1-2; D remains unclear. This receptor was obtained from a woman in her 70s in good health. Material for sequencing was blood. The chain's CDR3 is CASSLYGEDYTF. The CDR3 DNA sequence: TGCGCCAGCAGCTTGTATGGGGAGGACTACACCTTC.